This T cell receptor beta chain comes out of a study of long-term antiretroviral therapy in people with HIV. With respect to this clone: No antigen is known for it.

Specimens carried about 0.85-11 million cryopreserved PBMC before DNA extraction. This CDR3 is 14 amino acids long. CDR1 is LNHDA, CDR2 SQIVND, per germline (reference sequence). V lost 8 bases and J lost 4; bases outside the gene matches: 7. Sequencing relied on immunoSEQ assay v3.0, run at survey level. Profiling relied on immunoSEQ multiplex PCR, and the TCRdb table lists in-frame clones only, not all of them. The data hold approximately 28,000 clones, with roughly 96% observed a single time. Study-wide results and caveats: The data indicate that diversity increased after ART but remained below transplant donor controls. Clones expanded before ART dominated the repertoire at all time points. There were no data on ART adherence, viral resistance or therapy changes, a gap that limits inferences about post-ART repertoire changes.

This TCR was recovered from a man under 40 with HIV. The source was unsorted PBMCs, collected 5.3 years after starting antiretroviral therapy. The chain recombines TRBV19 with TRBJ2-3, with TRBD2 matching 9 bases. For the CDR3, the DNA is TGTGCCAGTCGGACGCTAGCGGGGCCAGATACGCAGTATTTT. Translated, it gives CASRTLAGPDTQYF.